Reported below is one T cell receptor (beta chain). Clinical histories supplied by participants themselves formed the basis of cohort assignment. Clones were sequenced by immunoSEQ multiplex PCR, and TCRdb holds only the in-frame ones, with some missing. The sample lists 350,000 to 450,000 clones, 80% to 90% occurring once. The data were obtained in a study of blood T cell repertoires in COVID-19. Across the whole study: Researchers got acute and convalescent COVID-19 samples from the United States, Italy and Spain. T cells, B-cell-depleted T cells, or PBMCs supplied cDNA or gDNA.

The CDR3 contains 16 residues. V dropped 8 bases and J dropped 4; count of bases not matched to a gene: 10. CDR1 and CDR2 (germline): MNHEY, SMNVEV (reference sequence). The receptor was isolated from a man aged 25 to 40 who had recovered from COVID-19. Sequencing was performed on PBMCs or T cells enriched from blood (not recorded which). The gene calls are TRBV27 and TRBJ2-3, with 12 nucleotides matching TRBD2. CDR3: CASGLAGGPRADTQYF. The CDR3 nucleotides read TGTGCCAGCGGTCTAGCGGGAGGGCCGCGGGCAGATACGCAGTATTTT.